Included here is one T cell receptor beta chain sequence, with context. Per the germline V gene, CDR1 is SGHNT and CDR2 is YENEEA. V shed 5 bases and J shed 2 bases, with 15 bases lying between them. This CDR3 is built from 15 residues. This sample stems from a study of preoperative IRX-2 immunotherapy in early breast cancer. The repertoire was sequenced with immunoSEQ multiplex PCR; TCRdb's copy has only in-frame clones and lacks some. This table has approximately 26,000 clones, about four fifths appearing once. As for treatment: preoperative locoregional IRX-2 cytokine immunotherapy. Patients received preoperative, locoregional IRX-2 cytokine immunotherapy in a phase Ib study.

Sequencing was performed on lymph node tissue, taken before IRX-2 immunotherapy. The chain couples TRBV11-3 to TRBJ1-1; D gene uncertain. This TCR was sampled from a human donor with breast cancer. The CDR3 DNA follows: TGTGCCAGCAGCCGAATTCAGAATTACAACACTGAAGCTTTCTTT. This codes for CASSRIQNYNTEAFF.